Shown below are 19 T cell receptor beta chains from a single sample sequenced in a study of T-cell reconstitution after alpha-beta-depleted transplantation in children (dated by TCRdb to about 2016). The sample's treatment or condition label, in plain terms: allogeneic hematopoietic cell transplantation with graft depleted of TCRalphabeta T cells and CD19 B cells. Libraries were prepared through PCR. Reads for this sample came from an Illumina HiSeq 2500. TCR library preparation used molecular barcoding, with unique molecular identifiers applied to normalize quantification of the TCRbeta repertoire. The raw public data were reprocessed by TCRdb itself: fastp quality trimming at Q25, MiXCR clonotype calling, in-frame beta chains only. Rows matching on CDR3 protein sequence are summarized as one entry with the most common DNA and genes. Counted in this sample were some 440,000 distinct CDR3 sequences; roughly 16% of them appeared once. 25% to 35% of the sample rests with the top ten.

The source material was PBMCs, mostly from graft donor cells, sampled 360 days after TCRalphabeta/CD19-depleted stem cell transplant. The receptors were sampled from a boy under three years old who had a stem cell transplant for Wiskott-Aldrich syndrome, so the T cells may come from the graft donor.

The CDR3 spells CASTILGNTEAFF. In nucleotides, the CDR3 is TGTGCCAGCACAATCCTAGGGAACACTGAAGCTTTCTTT. The rearrangement links TRBV6-1 to TRBJ1-1, with D unclear. Trimming stripped 7 bases from V and 1 base from J, with 10 bases between. This CDR3 comprises 13 residues. Germline CDR1 reads MNHNS; CDR2 reads SASEGT.

This clonotype was seen more than once but under ten times. This sequence joins TRBV20-1 and TRBJ2-3; D possibly corresponds to TRBD2 (6 bases). The V and J ends lost 5 bases and 9 bases respectively, with 21 bases between them. This CDR3 region has 14 residues. Germline V gene data show CDR1 as DFQATT and CDR2 as SNEGSKA (reference sequence). The CDR3 region is CSAPGLRAAGTQYF. The CDR3 DNA is TGCAGTGCTCCGGGACTCAGGGCCGCAGGGACGCAGTATTTT.

This chain joins TRBV5-1 and TRBJ2-5; D possibly corresponds to TRBD1 (5 bases). Germline CDR1 and CDR2: SGHRS and YFSETQ. This CDR3 comprises 15 residues. Trimming took off 4 bases at V and 0 bases at J, with 13 bases between the two ends. The CDR3 nucleotides read TGCGCCAGCAGCGTGAAACAGGTTTACCAAGAGACCCAGTACTTC. Translating it yields CASSVKQVYQETQYF.

The chain links TRBV18 to TRBJ2-5; 8 bases agree with TRBD2. CDR1 is KGHSH, CDR2 LQKENI, per germline. V was clipped by 2 bases and J by 0 bases; unmatched bases: 8. This CDR3 has 17 amino acids. In nucleotides, the CDR3 is TGTGCCAGCTCACCAAGGTTAAAGGGACTAGACCAAGAGACCCAGTACTTC. The encoded protein is CASSPRLKGLDQETQYF.

This sequence joins TRBV6-4 and TRBJ2-1; 8 positions agree with TRBD1. The CDR3 spans 15 residues. V dropped 5 bases and J dropped 6; count of bases not matched to a gene: 9. Germline CDR1 reads MRHNA; CDR2 reads SNTAGT. The CDR3 loop is CASSIVAGGFNEQFF. In DNA, the CDR3 is TGTGCCAGCAGTATTGTAGCAGGGGGCTTCAATGAGCAGTTCTTC.

This clonotype was observed at least ten times. The chain combines TRBV12-3 or TRBV12-4 with TRBJ2-5, with D unclear. Trimming pared 0 bases from V and 7 bases from J, leaving 9 bases between. This CDR3 is 13 amino acids long. CDR3 in DNA: TGTGCCAGCAGTTTAGCGGAAGTCGGGACCCAGTACTTC. Amino acid sequence: CASSLAEVGTQYF.

This clonotype has a count of ten or more. The chain combines TRBV12-3 or TRBV12-4 with TRBJ2-2; a possible D gene is TRBD1 (6 bases). The V end was cut by 8 bases, the J end by 2 bases, with 15 bases between. This CDR3 is 15 amino acids long. CDR3 protein: CASSPGHLNTGELFF. In DNA form, the CDR3 reads TGTGCCAGCTCTCCGGGACATTTAAACACCGGGGAGCTGTTTTTT.

V gene TRBV9 combines with J gene TRBJ2-3; 9 positions match TRBD1. CDR1 SGDLS and CDR2 YYNGEE come from the germline V gene. J gave up 2 bases and V 1 base, and 5 bases lay outside the gene matches. This CDR3 comprises 16 residues. The CDR3 protein is CASSVQGQGPTDTQYF. DNA for the CDR3: TGTGCCAGCAGCGTACAGGGACAGGGTCCCACAGATACGCAGTATTTT.

The chain uses TRBV10-3 and TRBJ2-5, with D possibly being TRBD2 (6 bases). V was cut by 1 base and J by 0 bases, with 9 bases left in between. This CDR3 comprises 15 residues. The germline V gene encodes CDR1 ENHRY and CDR2 SYGVKD. The chain's CDR3 is CAISEYRDYQETQYF. The CDR3 nucleotides read TGTGCCATCAGTGAGTACCGGGACTACCAAGAGACCCAGTACTTC.

V usage is TRBV18 and J usage is TRBJ2-7, with unresolved D. The germline CDR1 and CDR2 sequences are KGHSH and LQKENI. The CDR3 spans 14 residues. V lost 3 bases, J lost 3 bases, and 12 bases lay in between. The CDR3 spells CASSPPGPYYEQYF. For the CDR3, the DNA is TGTGCCAGCTCACCCCCCGGGCCCTACTACGAGCAGTACTTC.

The V gene is TRBV28, the J gene TRBJ2-5; 7 nucleotides agree with TRBD1. CDR1 is MDHEN, CDR2 SYDVKM, per germline. The CDR3 consists of 14 residues. V was pared by 5 bases and J by 0 bases, with 3 bases of the junction left unmatched. The CDR3 region has the DNA TGTGCCAGCAGTAGGGACAGAAACCAAGAGACCCAGTACTTC. Translation: CASSRDRNQETQYF.

The chain has TRBV5-1 and TRBJ2-1; 9 nucleotides agree with TRBD2. J was trimmed by 7 bases and V by 7 bases; bases with no gene match: 24. The CDR3 is 19 amino acids. Germline V gene data show CDR1 as SGHRS and CDR2 as YFSETQ. The chain's CDR3 is CASGKYNKNSGSPLNEQFF. The CDR3 coding sequence is TGCGCCAGCGGAAAATACAATAAAAATAGCGGGAGCCCTCTGAATGAGCAGTTCTTC.

This clonotype appeared a single time. This chain links TRBV11-2 with TRBJ2-7; D may be TRBD2 (5 bases). V was clipped by 5 bases and J by 1 base, with 15 bases between them. CDR3 length: 15 amino acids. Per germline, CDR1 SGHAT and CDR2 FQNNGV. The CDR3 DNA reads as TGTGCCAGCAGCCCACTTACGGGAATTTCCTACGAGCAGTACTTC. Amino acids: CASSPLTGISYEQYF.

This chain links TRBV14 with TRBJ2-1; 10 bases line up with TRBD1. V gave up 4 bases and J gave up 8 bases; unmatched junction bases: 11. Per the germline V gene, CDR1 is SGHDN and CDR2 is FVKESK. The CDR3 is 16 residues long. The chain's CDR3 is CASSPLPGQGSDEQFF. As DNA, the CDR3 is TGTGCCAGCAGCCCCTTGCCGGGACAGGGGTCGGATGAGCAGTTCTTC.

This clonotype has only a few counts. This sequence joins TRBV4-1 and TRBJ2-1; the match to TRBD2 covers 13 bases. Trimming took 4 bases from V and 4 from J; bases not matched to a gene: 4. CDR3 size: 16 residues. The germline V gene has CDR1 MGHRA and CDR2 YSYEKL. CDR3 coding DNA: TGCGCCAGCAGCCTCATGACTAGCGGGGGGTACAATGAGCAGTTCTTC. This gives the protein CASSLMTSGGYNEQFF.

The DNA for the CDR3 is TGCAGCGTCTTGGAGACAGGGGAAGAAGAGACCCAGTACTTC. Its protein is CSVLETGEEETQYF. The V gene is TRBV29-1, the J gene TRBJ2-5, with 8 bases identical to TRBD1. V lost 6 bases and J lost 3; bases outside the gene matches: 9. Per the germline V gene, CDR1 is SQVTM and CDR2 is ANQGSEA. The CDR3 totals 14 residues. Combining the CDR3 with reference TRBV29-1 and TRBJ2-5 gives the whole variable domain SAVISQKPSRDICQRGTSLTIQCQVDSQVTMMFWYRQQPGQSLTLIATANQGSEATYESGFVIDKFPISRPNLTFSTLTVSNMSPEDSSIYLCSVLETGEEETQYFGPGTRLLVL.

The V and J genes are TRBV12-3 or TRBV12-4 and TRBJ2-1, with TRBD2 matching 10 bases. The CDR3 spans 15 residues. The V and J ends lost 4 bases and 7 bases, in that order; junction bases with no gene match: 7. The CDR3 bases are TGTGCCAGCAGTTCCCTCCGACTAGCGGGTAATGAGCAGTTCTTC. Translated, it gives CASSSLRLAGNEQFF.

The table lists this clonotype with many counts. V is TRBV10-2 and J is TRBJ2-3; D is possibly TRBD1 or TRBD2 (6 bases each). Deletions cut 6 bases from V and 1 base from J, with 11 bases between. CDR1 and CDR2 from the germline V gene are WSHSY and SAAADI. The CDR3 extends over 14 amino acids. The CDR3 loop reads CASSRGGGTDTQYF. The DNA of the CDR3 is TGCGCCAGCAGCAGGGGCGGGGGCACAGATACGCAGTATTTT.

J is TRBJ1-6 and V is TRBV20-1; possibly TRBD1 for D (6 bases). V lost 1 base and J 13 bases, leaving 11 bases between the germline ends. This CDR3 is 12 amino acids long. CDR1 is DFQATT, CDR2 SNEGSKA, per germline (reference sequence). CDR3 in amino acids: CSARGTGLPLHF. Written as DNA, the CDR3 is TGCAGTGCTAGAGGTACAGGGTTGCCCCTCCACTTT.